A single sample is the source of the 9 T cell receptor beta chains below, sequenced in a study of CD8 T cells in Susac syndrome (dated by TCRdb to about 2019). Library prep was done by the immunoSEQ multiplex PCR assay. RNA was extracted with the RNeasy kit and roughly 0.45 to 1 ug was reverse transcribed using random hexamers. TCRdb handled the public reads itself, with Q25 trimming in fastp and clone calling in MiXCR, and kept productive beta chains. Each record represents a unique CDR3 protein, reported with the most common genes and DNA among its rows. Across this sample there are approximately 100,000 distinct CDR3 sequences, with 85% to 95% seen only once. The top ten hold roughly 0.12% of the sample. The sample consisted of CD8+ T cells from PBMCs. Receptors were obtained from a human donor in good health.

This chain connects TRBV7-2 to TRBJ1-1, with D unresolved. From germline, CDR1 is SGHTA and CDR2 FQGNSA. The germline V and J ends were trimmed by 3 bases and 5 bases, with 10 bases remaining between them. The CDR3 runs 13 residues. CDR3 loop: CASSLRKVTEAFF. CDR3 DNA: TGTGCCAGCAGCTTGAGGAAGGTAACTGAAGCTTTCTTT. Full variable domain (remainder filled in from reference TRBV7-2 and TRBJ1-1): GAGVSQSPSNKVTEKGKDVELRCDPISGHTALYWYRQSLGQGLEFLIYFQGNSAPDKSGLPSDRFSAERTGGSVSTLTIQRTQQEDSAVYLCASSLRKVTEAFFGQGTRLTVV.

The rearrangement uses TRBV4-3 and TRBJ1-1; D is undetermined. Germline CDR1 reads LGHNA; CDR2 reads YSLEER. CDR3 length: 16 amino acids. V lost 0 bases, J lost 4 bases, and 15 bases lay in between. The CDR3 spells CASSQDRGSRSTEAFF. The DNA of the CDR3 is TGCGCCAGCAGCCAAGATCGTGGGAGTAGGAGCACTGAAGCTTTCTTT.

This clonotype appeared a single time. The chain has TRBV7-9 and TRBJ2-1; D gene uncertain. Germline lookup yields CDR1 SEHNR and CDR2 FQNEAQ (reference sequence). This CDR3 spans 12 amino acids. V lost 5 bases, J lost 12 bases, and 14 bases lay in between. The CDR3 is CASSRGPLGQFF. The CDR3 nucleotides are TGTGCCAGCAGCCGCGGACCTCTCGGGCAGTTCTTC.

V and J are TRBV20-1 and TRBJ1-1, with D unclear. Germline CDR1 and CDR2: DFQATT and SNEGSKA (reference sequence). The CDR3 totals 14 residues. Trimming took 3 bases from V and 0 from J, leaving 11 bases between them. The CDR3 spells CSASGRMVNTEAFF. CDR3 DNA sequence: TGCAGTGCTAGTGGGCGTATGGTGAACACTGAAGCTTTCTTT.

This clonotype was observed once. The V and J genes are TRBV9 and TRBJ2-3; TRBD1 or TRBD2 may be the D gene (5 bases each). V was trimmed by 7 bases and J by 1 base, leaving 13 bases between them. Germline V gene sequence: CDR1 SGDLS, CDR2 YYNGEE. CDR3 length: 14 residues. Here the CDR3 reads CASQSRGGTDTQYF. CDR3 sequence (DNA): TGTGCCAGCCAGTCCCGAGGGGGCACAGATACGCAGTATTTT.

This CDR3 is CATSSPGGASTQYF. The DNA for the CDR3 is TGTGCCACCAGCAGTCCAGGGGGTGCGAGCACGCAGTATTTT. The chain combines TRBV15 with TRBJ2-3; 7 bases line up with TRBD1. The ends lost 3 bases at V and 9 bases at J; junction bases unmatched: 9. CDR3 length: 14 residues. Germline CDR1 LNHNV, CDR2 YYDKDF (reference sequence).

The rearrangement uses TRBV5-4 and TRBJ1-1; the D gene is possibly TRBD1 (5 bases). CDR3 size: 17 residues. The V and J ends lost 0 bases and 4 bases respectively, with 19 bases between them. Germline CDR1 reads SGHNT; CDR2 reads YYREEE (reference sequence). The CDR3 loop is CASSLGGGAGSLTEAFF. CDR3 coding DNA: TGTGCCAGCAGCTTGGGAGGAGGGGCGGGTAGTCTCACTGAAGCTTTCTTT.

This rearrangement joins TRBV9 to TRBJ1-5; D is perhaps TRBD1 (5 bases). The length of the CDR3 is 14 residues. V was pared by 3 bases and J by 5 bases, with 12 bases between. Germline CDR1 SGDLS, CDR2 YYNGEE. Written as DNA, the CDR3 is TGTGCCAGCAGCGCGGACTTAGGGGATCAGCCCCAGCATTTT. Encoded protein: CASSADLGDQPQHF.

The rearrangement joins TRBV19 to TRBJ2-7; 8 positions match TRBD1. Germline CDR1 and CDR2: LNHDA and SQIVND (reference sequence). V gave up 5 bases and J gave up 5 bases; unmatched junction bases: 8. The CDR3 contains 14 residues. The CDR3 DNA reads as TGTGCCAGTAGTGCCGGGACAGGCCTCAACGAGCAGTACTTC. Its translation: CASSAGTGLNEQYF.